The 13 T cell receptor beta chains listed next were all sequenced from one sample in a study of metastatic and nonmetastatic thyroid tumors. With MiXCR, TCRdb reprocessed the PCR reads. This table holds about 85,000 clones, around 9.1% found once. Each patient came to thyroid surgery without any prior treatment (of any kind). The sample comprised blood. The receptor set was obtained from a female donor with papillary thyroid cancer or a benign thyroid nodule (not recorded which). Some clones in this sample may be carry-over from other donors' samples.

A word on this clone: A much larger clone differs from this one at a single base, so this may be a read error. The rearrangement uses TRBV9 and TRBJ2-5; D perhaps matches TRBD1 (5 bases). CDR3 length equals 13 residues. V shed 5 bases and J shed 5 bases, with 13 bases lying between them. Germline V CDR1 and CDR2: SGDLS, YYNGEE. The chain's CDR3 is CASRGPRVETQYF. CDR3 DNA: TGTGCCAGCAGAGGACCCAGGGTTGAGACCCAGTACTTC.

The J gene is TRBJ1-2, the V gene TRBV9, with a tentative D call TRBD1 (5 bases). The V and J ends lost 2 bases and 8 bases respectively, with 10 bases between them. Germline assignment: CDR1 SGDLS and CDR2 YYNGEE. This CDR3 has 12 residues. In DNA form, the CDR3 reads TGTGCCAGCAGCGTCTGGGGGGTGGGCTACACCTTC. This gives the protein CASSVWGVGYTF.

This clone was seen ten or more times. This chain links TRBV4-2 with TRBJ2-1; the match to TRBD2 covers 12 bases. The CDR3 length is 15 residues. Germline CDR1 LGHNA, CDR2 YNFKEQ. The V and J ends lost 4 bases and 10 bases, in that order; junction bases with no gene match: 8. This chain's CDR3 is CASSPGLAGPMEQFF. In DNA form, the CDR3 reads TGTGCCAGCAGCCCCGGACTAGCGGGGCCTATGGAGCAGTTCTTC.

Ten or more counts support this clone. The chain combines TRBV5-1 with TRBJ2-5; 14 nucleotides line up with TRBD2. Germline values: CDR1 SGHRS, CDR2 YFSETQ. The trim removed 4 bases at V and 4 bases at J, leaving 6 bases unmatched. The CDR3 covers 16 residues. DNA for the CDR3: TGCGCCAGCAGCCCCGGACTAGCGGGGGGAGGAGAGACCCAGTACTTC. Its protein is CASSPGLAGGGETQYF. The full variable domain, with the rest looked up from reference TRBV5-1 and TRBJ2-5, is KAGVTQTPRYLIKTRGQQVTLSCSPISGHRSVSWYQQTPGQGLQFLFEYFSETQRNKGNFPGRFSGRQFSNSRSEMNVSTLELGDSALYLCASSPGLAGGGETQYFGPGTRLLVL.

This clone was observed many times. The CDR3 is CASSLLRAGNEQYF. DNA for the CDR3: TGTGCCAGCAGCTTGTTGCGGGCCGGGAACGAGCAGTACTTC. The chain employs TRBV5-6 and TRBJ2-7; D perhaps matches TRBD2 (5 bases). The CDR3 spans 14 residues. Germline values: CDR1 SGHDT, CDR2 YYEEEE. Trimming pared 1 base from V and 5 bases from J, leaving 13 bases between.

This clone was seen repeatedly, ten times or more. The CDR3 DNA reads as TGTGCCAGCTCACGGTACCAAGAGACCCAGTACTTC. As protein: CASSRYQETQYF. The chain joins TRBV18 to TRBJ2-5; unclear D gene. The length of the CDR3 is 12 residues. V shed 4 bases and J shed 0 bases, with 3 bases lying between them. Germline V gene sequence: CDR1 KGHSH, CDR2 LQKENI.

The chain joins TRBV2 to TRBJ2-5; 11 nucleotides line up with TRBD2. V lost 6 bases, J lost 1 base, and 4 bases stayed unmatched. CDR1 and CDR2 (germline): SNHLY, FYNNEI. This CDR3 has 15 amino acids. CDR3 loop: CASRSGLAAQETQYF. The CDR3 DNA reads TGTGCCAGCAGATCGGGACTAGCGGCCCAAGAGACCCAGTACTTC. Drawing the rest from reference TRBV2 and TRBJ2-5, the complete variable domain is EPEVTQTPSHQVTQMGQEVILRCVPISNHLYFYWYRQILGQKVEFLVSFYNNEISEKSEIFDDQFSVERPDGSNFTLKIRSTKLEDSAMYFCASRSGLAAQETQYFGPGTRLLVL.

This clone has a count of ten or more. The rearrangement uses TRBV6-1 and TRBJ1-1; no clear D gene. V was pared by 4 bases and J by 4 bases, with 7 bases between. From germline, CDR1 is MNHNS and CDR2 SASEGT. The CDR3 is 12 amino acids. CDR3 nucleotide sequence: TGTGCCAGCAGTGGAGGCGGCACTGAAGCTTTCTTT. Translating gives CASSGGGTEAFF.

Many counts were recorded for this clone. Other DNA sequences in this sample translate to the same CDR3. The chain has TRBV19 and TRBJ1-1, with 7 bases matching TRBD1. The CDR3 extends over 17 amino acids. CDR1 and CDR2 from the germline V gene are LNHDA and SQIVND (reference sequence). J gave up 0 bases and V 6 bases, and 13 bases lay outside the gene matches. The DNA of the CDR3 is TGTGCCAGTAGCCTAGGACGACAGGGTACTATGAACACTGAAGCTTTCTTT. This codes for CASSLGRQGTMNTEAFF. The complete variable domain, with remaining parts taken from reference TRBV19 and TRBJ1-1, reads DGGITQSPKYLFRKEGQNVTLSCEQNLNHDAMYWYRQDPGQGLRLIYYSQIVNDFQKGDIAEGYSVSREKKESFPLTVTSAQKNPTAFYLCASSLGRQGTMNTEAFFGQGTRLTVV.

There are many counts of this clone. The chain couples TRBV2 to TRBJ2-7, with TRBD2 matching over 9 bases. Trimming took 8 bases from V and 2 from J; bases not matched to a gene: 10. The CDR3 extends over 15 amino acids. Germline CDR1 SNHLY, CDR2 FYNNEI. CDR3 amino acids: CASGDGSGGTYEQYF. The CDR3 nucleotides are TGTGCCAGCGGGGATGGTAGCGGGGGAACCTACGAGCAGTACTTC. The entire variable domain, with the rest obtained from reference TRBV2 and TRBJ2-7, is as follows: EPEVTQTPSHQVTQMGQEVILRCVPISNHLYFYWYRQILGQKVEFLVSFYNNEISEKSEIFDDQFSVERPDGSNFTLKIRSTKLEDSAMYFCASGDGSGGTYEQYFGPGTRLTVT.

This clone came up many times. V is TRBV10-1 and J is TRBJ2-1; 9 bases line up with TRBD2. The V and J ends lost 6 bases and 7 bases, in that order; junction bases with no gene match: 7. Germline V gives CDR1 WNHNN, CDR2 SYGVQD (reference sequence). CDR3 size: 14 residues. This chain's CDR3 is CASRGGGAGNEQFF. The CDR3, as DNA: TGCGCCAGCAGAGGCGGGGGGGCGGGGAATGAGCAGTTCTTC.

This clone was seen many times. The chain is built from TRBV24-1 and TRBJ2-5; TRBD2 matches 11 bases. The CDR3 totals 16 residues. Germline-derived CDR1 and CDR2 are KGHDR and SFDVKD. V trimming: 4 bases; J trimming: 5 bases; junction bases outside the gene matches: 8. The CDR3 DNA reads TGTGCCACCAGTGACCCCGGGACTAGCGGACTCGAGACCCAGTACTTC. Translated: CATSDPGTSGLETQYF.

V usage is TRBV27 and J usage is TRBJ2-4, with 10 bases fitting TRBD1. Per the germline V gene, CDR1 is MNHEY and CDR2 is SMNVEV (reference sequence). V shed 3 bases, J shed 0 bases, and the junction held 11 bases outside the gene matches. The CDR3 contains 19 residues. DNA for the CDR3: TGTGCCAGCAGTTTCTTGGGACAGGGGTCGAATGTAGCCAAAAACATTCAGTACTTC. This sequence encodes CASSFLGQGSNVAKNIQYF.